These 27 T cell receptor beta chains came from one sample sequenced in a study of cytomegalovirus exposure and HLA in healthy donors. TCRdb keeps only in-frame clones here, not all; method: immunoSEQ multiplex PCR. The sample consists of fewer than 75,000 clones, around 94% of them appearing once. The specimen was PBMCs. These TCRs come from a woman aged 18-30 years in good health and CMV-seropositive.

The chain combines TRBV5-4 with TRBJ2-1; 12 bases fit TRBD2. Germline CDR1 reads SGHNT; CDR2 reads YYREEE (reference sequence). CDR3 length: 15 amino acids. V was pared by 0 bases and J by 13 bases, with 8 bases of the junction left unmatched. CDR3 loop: CASSLARLAGGPQFF. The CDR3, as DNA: TGTGCCAGCAGCTTGGCCCGGCTAGCGGGGGGGCCTCAGTTCTTC.

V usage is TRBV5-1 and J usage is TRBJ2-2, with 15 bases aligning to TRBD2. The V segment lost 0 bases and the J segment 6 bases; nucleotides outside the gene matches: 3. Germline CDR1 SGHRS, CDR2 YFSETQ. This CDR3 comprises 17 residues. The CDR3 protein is CASSLEGLAGGSGELFF. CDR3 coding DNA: TGCGCCAGCAGCTTGGAGGGACTAGCGGGGGGTTCCGGGGAGCTGTTTTTT.

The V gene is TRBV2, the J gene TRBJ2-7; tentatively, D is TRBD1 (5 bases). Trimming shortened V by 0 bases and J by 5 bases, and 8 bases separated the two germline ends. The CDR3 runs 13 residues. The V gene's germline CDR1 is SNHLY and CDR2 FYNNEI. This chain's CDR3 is CASSEAGVNEQYF. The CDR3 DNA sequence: TGTGCCAGCAGTGAAGCAGGGGTAAACGAGCAGTACTTC. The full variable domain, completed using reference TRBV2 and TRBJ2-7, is EPEVTQTPSHQVTQMGQEVILRCVPISNHLYFYWYRQILGQKVEFLVSFYNNEISEKSEIFDDQFSVERPDGSNFTLKIRSTKLEDSAMYFCASSEAGVNEQYFGPGTRLTVT.

CDR3 sequence: CASSEGTGYTEAFF. The CDR3 DNA is TGCGCCAGCAGCGAAGGGACAGGGTACACTGAAGCTTTCTTT. V gene TRBV5-1 combines with J gene TRBJ1-1; 9 nucleotides line up with TRBD1. The CDR3 has 14 amino acids. The germline V gene has CDR1 SGHRS and CDR2 YFSETQ. Losses at the gene ends were 4 bases for V and 3 bases for J; bases not matched to a gene: 4. The full variable domain, its missing parts supplied by reference TRBV5-1 and TRBJ1-1, is KAGVTQTPRYLIKTRGQQVTLSCSPISGHRSVSWYQQTPGQGLQFLFEYFSETQRNKGNFPGRFSGRQFSNSRSEMNVSTLELGDSALYLCASSEGTGYTEAFFGQGTRLTVV.

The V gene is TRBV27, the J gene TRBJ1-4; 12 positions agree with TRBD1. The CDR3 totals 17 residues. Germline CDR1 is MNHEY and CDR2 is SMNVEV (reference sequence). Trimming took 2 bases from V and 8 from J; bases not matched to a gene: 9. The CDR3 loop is CASSLEGAGTGGEKLFF. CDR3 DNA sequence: TGTGCCAGCAGTTTAGAGGGGGCCGGGACAGGGGGCGAAAAACTGTTTTTT.

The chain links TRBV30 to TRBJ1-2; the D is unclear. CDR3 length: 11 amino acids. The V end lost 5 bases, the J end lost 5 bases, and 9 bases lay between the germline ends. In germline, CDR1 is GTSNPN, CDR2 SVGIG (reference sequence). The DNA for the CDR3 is TGTGCCTGGCGGCAGGCTTATGGCTACACCTTC. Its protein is CAWRQAYGYTF.

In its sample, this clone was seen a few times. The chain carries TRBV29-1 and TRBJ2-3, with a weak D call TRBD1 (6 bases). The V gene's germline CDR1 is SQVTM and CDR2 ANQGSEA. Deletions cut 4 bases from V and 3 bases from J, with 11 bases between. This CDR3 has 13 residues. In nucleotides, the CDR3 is TGCAGCGTTGCCCTAGGGGGTACAGATACGCAGTATTTT. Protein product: CSVALGGTDTQYF.

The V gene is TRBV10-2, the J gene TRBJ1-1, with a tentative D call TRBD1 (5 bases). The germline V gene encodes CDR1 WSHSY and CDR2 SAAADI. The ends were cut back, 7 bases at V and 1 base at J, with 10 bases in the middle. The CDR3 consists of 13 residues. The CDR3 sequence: CASNQGGNTEAFF. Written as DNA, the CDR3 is TGCGCCAGCAATCAGGGTGGGAACACTGAAGCTTTCTTT.

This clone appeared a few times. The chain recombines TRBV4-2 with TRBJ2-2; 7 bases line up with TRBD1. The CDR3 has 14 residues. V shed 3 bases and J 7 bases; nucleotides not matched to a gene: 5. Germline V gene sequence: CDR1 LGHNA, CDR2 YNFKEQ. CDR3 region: CASSQGYRGGELFF. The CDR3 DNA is TGTGCCAGCAGCCAGGGGTACAGGGGCGGGGAGCTGTTTTTT.

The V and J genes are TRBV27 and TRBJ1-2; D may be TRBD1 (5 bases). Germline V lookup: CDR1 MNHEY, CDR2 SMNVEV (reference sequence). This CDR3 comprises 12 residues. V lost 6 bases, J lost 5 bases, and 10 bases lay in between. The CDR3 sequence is CASRLGEYGYTF. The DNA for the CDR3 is TGTGCCAGCAGGTTAGGGGAGTATGGCTACACCTTC.

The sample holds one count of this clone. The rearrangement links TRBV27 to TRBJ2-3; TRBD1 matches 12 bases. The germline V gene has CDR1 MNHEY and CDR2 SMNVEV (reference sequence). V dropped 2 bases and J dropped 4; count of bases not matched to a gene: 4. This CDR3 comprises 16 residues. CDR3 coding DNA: TGTGCCAGCAGTTTAAGGGACAGGGGGCGCGCAGATACGCAGTATTTT. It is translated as CASSLRDRGRADTQYF.

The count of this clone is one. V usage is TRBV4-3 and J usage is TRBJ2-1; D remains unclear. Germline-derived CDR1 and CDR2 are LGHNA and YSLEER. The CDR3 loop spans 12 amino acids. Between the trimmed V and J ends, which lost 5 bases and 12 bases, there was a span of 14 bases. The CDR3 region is CASSSELHVQFF. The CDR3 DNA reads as TGCGCCAGCAGCTCCGAGCTGCATGTGCAGTTCTTC.

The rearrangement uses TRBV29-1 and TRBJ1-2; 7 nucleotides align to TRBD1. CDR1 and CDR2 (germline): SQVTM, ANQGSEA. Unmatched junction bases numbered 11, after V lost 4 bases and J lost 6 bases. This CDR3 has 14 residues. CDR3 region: CSVVDRFGPNGYTF. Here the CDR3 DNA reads TGCAGCGTTGTGGACAGGTTCGGGCCGAATGGCTACACCTTC.

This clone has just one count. CDR3 residues: CASSLGQDAVYGYTF. CDR3 coding DNA: TGTGCCAGCTCACTAGGACAGGACGCGGTCTATGGCTACACCTTC. The rearrangement uses TRBV18 and TRBJ1-2; TRBD1 matches at 7 bases. CDR3 length: 15 amino acids. V lost 4 bases to trimming and J lost 4 bases; unmatched junction nucleotides: 9. Germline loops: CDR1 KGHSH, CDR2 LQKENI.

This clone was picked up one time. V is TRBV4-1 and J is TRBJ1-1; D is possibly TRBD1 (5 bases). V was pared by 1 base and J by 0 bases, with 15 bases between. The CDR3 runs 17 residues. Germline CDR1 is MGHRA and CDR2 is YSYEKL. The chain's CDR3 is CASSQGGADTMNTEAFF. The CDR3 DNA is TGCGCCAGCAGCCAAGGTGGGGCAGACACCATGAACACTGAAGCTTTCTTT.

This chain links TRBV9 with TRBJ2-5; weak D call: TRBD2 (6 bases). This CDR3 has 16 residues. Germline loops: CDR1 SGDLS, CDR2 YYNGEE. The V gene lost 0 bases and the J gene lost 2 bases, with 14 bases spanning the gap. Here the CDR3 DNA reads TGTGCCAGCAGCGTAGTTAGCGGACCGTTTCAAGAGACCCAGTACTTC. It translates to CASSVVSGPFQETQYF.

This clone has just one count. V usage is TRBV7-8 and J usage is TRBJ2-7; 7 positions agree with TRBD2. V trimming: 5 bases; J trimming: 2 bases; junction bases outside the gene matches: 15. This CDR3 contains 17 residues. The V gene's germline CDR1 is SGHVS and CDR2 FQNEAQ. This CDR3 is CASSPRSGTTQPYEQYF. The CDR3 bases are TGTGCCAGCAGCCCCCGCTCCGGGACTACTCAGCCCTACGAGCAGTACTTC.

CDR3 protein: CASSEAGENTEAFF. CDR3 DNA sequence: TGCGCCAGCAGTGAGGCAGGGGAGAACACTGAAGCTTTCTTT. The chain uses TRBV10-1 and TRBJ1-1; TRBD1 is a possible D gene (6 bases). This CDR3 region has 14 residues. Germline CDR1 WNHNN, CDR2 SYGVQD (reference sequence). Between the trimmed V and J ends, which lost 2 bases and 1 base, there was a span of 8 bases.

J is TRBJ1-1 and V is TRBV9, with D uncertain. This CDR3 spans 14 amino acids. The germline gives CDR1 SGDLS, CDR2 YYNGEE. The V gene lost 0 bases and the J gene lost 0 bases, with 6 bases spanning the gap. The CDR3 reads CASSVGLMNTEAFF. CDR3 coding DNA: TGTGCCAGCAGCGTAGGGCTGATGAACACTGAAGCTTTCTTT.

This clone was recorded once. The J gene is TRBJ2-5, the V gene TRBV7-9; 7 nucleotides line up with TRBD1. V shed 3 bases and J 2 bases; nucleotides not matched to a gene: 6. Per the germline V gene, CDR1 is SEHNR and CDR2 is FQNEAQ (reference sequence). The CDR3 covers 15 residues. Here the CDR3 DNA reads TGTGCCAGCAGCTTTCCACAGGGGCGTCAAGAGACCCAGTACTTC. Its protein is CASSFPQGRQETQYF.

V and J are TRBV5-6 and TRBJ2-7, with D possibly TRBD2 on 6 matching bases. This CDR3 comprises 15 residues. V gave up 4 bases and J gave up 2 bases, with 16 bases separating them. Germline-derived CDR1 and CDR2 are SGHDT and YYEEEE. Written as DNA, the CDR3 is TGTGCCAGCAGCCCCTTAGCGGAGGGAACCTACGAGCAGTACTTC. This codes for CASSPLAEGTYEQYF.

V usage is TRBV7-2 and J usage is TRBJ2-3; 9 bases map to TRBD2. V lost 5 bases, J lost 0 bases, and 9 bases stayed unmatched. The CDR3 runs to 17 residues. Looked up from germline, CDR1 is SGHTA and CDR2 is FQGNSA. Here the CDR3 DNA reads TGTGCCAGCAGCCAGGAGCTAGCGGGAACTAGCACAGATACGCAGTATTTT. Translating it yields CASSQELAGTSTDTQYF.

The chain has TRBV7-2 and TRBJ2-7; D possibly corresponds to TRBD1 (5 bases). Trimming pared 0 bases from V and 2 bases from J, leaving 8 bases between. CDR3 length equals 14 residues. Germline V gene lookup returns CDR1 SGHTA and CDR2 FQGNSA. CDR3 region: CASSLARQTYEQYF. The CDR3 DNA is TGTGCCAGCAGCTTAGCGAGACAGACCTACGAGCAGTACTTC.

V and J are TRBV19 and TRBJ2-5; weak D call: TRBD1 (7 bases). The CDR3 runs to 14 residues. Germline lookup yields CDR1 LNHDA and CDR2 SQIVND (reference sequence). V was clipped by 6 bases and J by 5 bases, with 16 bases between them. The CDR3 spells CASSTGGGRETQYF. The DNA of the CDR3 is TGTGCCAGTAGCACCGGAGGGGGCCGGGAGACCCAGTACTTC.

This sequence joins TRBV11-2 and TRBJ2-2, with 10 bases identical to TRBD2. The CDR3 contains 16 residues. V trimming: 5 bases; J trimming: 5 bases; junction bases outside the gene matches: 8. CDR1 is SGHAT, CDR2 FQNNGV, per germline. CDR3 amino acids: CASSASGGAGTGELFF. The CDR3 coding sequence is TGTGCCAGCAGCGCAAGCGGGGGGGCCGGGACCGGGGAGCTGTTTTTT.

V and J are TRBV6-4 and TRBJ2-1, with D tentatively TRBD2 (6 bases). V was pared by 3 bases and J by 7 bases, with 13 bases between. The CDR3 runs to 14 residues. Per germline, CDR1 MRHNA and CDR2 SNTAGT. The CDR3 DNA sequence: TGTGCCAGCAGTGAAGCGGGTGAAAGAAATGAGCAGTTCTTC. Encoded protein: CASSEAGERNEQFF.

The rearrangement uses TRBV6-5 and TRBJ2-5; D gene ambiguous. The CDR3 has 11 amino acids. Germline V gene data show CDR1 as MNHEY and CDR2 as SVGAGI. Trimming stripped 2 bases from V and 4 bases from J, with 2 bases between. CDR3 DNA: TGTGCCAGCAGTTACCGAGAGACCCAGTACTTC. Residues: CASSYRETQYF.